The T cell receptor beta chain under discussion was sequenced for a study of OX40 agonist ivuxolimab in advanced cancers. Study background: It was ivuxolimab, an agonistic anti-OX40 (CD134) antibody, that patients were treated with.

Repertoires were generated with immunoSEQ multiplex PCR, while TCRdb's copy carries only in-frame clones and drops some. The table has about 77,000 clones, 80% to 90% seen once; the top ten hold approximately 0.54%. As for this clone: Its antigen is unidentified.

Per the germline V gene, CDR1 is WNHNN and CDR2 is SYGVQD (reference sequence). Trimming removed 5 bases from V and 4 bases from J; junction bases left unmatched: 1. This CDR3 contains 15 residues. Study results and limitations: Part of the nonresponder group also had normalized T-cell clonal expansion that was low.

Blood sampling took place at baseline, cycle 4 day 1, and cycle 7 day 1. The chain is built from TRBV10-1 and TRBJ2-1, with 14 bases aligning to TRBD2. Here the sequenced sample was CD4+ or CD8+ T cells sorted from blood, taken in a trial of the OX40 agonist ivuxolimab. This sequence was found in an adult with an advanced solid tumor such as melanoma, head and neck, liver or kidney cancer. CDR3 nucleotides: TGCGCCAGCAGTAGACTAGCGGGAGGGTACAATGAGCAGTTCTTC. It translates to CASSRLAGGYNEQFF.